This T cell receptor (beta chain) is drawn from a study of shared T cell receptors in the human thymus. Generated by immunoSEQ multiplex PCR, the TCRdb table keeps only in-frame clones and is missing some. This table has about 400,000 clones, just under 95% appearing once. This sequence originates from a human donor. What was sequenced was thymocytes.

This CDR3 is CASSIFGTAYNEQFF. The CDR3 DNA sequence: TGTGCCAGTAGTATATTCGGGACAGCTTACAATGAGCAGTTCTTC. V and J are TRBV19 and TRBJ2-1; 7 positions agree with TRBD1. Unmatched junction bases numbered 5, after V lost 2 bases and J lost 4 bases. Germline V gives CDR1 LNHDA, CDR2 SQIVND (reference sequence). This CDR3 comprises 15 residues.